The clone carrying this T cell receptor (beta chain) was counted a few times. What it recognizes is unknown. This sample is part of a study of PD-1 blockade in classical Hodgkin lymphoma. The CDR3 totals 15 residues. Unmatched junction bases numbered 8, after V lost 6 bases and J lost 6 bases. Germline CDR1 MNHNY, CDR2 SVGAGI (reference sequence). The repertoire was sequenced with immunoSEQ multiplex PCR; TCRdb's copy has only in-frame clones and lacks some. The repertoire holds under 40,000 clones, with around 89% as singletons. Noted time point: newly diagnosed, previously untreated cHL patient sample. Magnetic negative selection of thawed PBMCs was the method by which CD4+ T cells were purified. Whole-study findings and limits: Reports described newly diagnosed patients as having lower baseline TCR diversity than healthy donors.

This receptor was obtained from a human donor with classical Hodgkin lymphoma. This sequence joins TRBV6-6 and TRBJ1-5; 10 nucleotides align to TRBD1. The specimen was CD4+ T cells from blood. As DNA, the CDR3 is TGTGCCAGCAGAGAGACAGGGGGCAGAAGTCAGCCCCAGCATTTT. Translation gives CASRETGGRSQPQHF.